The TCR beta chain under discussion was sequenced for a study of cytomegalovirus exposure and HLA in healthy donors. V was trimmed by 3 bases and J by 6 bases, leaving 15 bases between them. Germline V gene lookup returns CDR1 SGDLS and CDR2 YYNGEE. The CDR3 runs to 14 residues. The PCR ran on 60 Vbeta and 13 Jbeta primers. Method: immunoSEQ multiplex PCR; TCRdb's copy keeps in-frame clones and lacks some. The sample gives 65,000 or so clones, approximately 80% of which show up once; 3.3% is in the top ten. Study-level points and caveats: Per a later analysis, HLA-associated TCR beta chains showed more clonal expansion than other, equally common TCR beta chains. Being indistinguishable, some V segments were excluded, TRBV6-2 and TRBV6-3 among them. One variant, a missense change in DCLRE1C, was linked in a later analysis to TCR beta V- and J-gene trimming.

On this clone itself: Its specificity is unknown.

This TCR was sampled from a woman aged 40 to 49 in good health and CMV-seropositive. Sample: PBMCs. The chain carries TRBV9 and TRBJ1-1, with D perhaps TRBD1 (6 bases). CDR3 region: CASSAGQFTPEAFF. CDR3 nucleotide sequence: TGTGCCAGCAGCGCCGGACAGTTCACCCCTGAAGCTTTCTTT.